These 5 T cell receptor beta chains were all obtained from the same sample, sequenced in a study of shared clonotypes between healthy human individuals. Naivety among CD8 cells was defined by CD45RO negativity and positive CCR7 selection, thereby excluding terminally differentiated effector memory CD45RA+ cells. Profiled with immunoSEQ multiplex PCR; TCRdb holds only in-frame clones, not every one. The sample includes a few million clones, roughly 95% seen only once; the top ten take approximately 1.6%. Sequenced input: naive CD8+ T cells from PBMCs. These receptors all come from a man between 18 and 35 years old in good health. Some clones in this sample may be carry-over from other donors' samples.

This clone came up once. The genes are TRBV7-3 and TRBJ1-4, with 8 bases identical to TRBD1. V lost 5 bases and J lost 2; bases outside the gene matches: 7. This CDR3 has 16 amino acids. The germline gives CDR1 SGHTA, CDR2 FQGTGA. CDR3 nucleotide sequence: TGTGCCAGCAGCCCAGGGACAGGCCTTACTAATGAAAAACTGTTTTTT. It codes for CASSPGTGLTNEKLFF. The full variable domain, in which reference TRBV7-3 and TRBJ1-4 provide the parts outside the CDR3, is GAGVSQTPSNKVTEKGKYVELRCDPISGHTALYWYRQSLGQGPEFLIYFQGTGAADDSGLPNDRFFAVRPEGSVSTLKIQRTERGDSAVYLCASSPGTGLTNEKLFFGSGTQLSVL.

V usage is TRBV6-5 and J usage is TRBJ1-4; D not resolved. CDR1 and CDR2 (germline): MNHEY, SVGAGI. The CDR3 is made up of 14 amino acids. Trimming took off 6 bases at V and 7 bases at J, with 15 bases between the two ends. The CDR3 protein is CASSPLGLGEKLFF. In DNA, the CDR3 is TGTGCCAGCAGCCCCTTAGGACTTGGTGAAAAACTGTTTTTT.

V and J are TRBV28 and TRBJ2-5; D perhaps matches TRBD1 (5 bases). The CDR3 has 14 amino acids. Trimming took off 8 bases at V and 0 bases at J, with 13 bases between the two ends. Germline CDR1 MDHEN, CDR2 SYDVKM. CDR3 nucleotides: TGTGCCAGCCATAGCCTCAGGGACCAAGAGACCCAGTACTTC. Protein sequence: CASHSLRDQETQYF.

The CDR3 DNA reads TGTGCCAGTAGTATACAACAAGGCACAGATACGCAGTATTTT. Its protein is CASSIQQGTDTQYF. V and J are TRBV19 and TRBJ2-3; no firm D call. The germline gives CDR1 LNHDA, CDR2 SQIVND (reference sequence). The CDR3 is made up of 14 amino acids. V was trimmed by 2 bases and J by 1 base, leaving 7 bases between them.

The chain has TRBV28 and TRBJ2-7; 10 nucleotides align to TRBD2. The trim removed 6 bases at V and 2 bases at J, leaving 13 bases unmatched. The CDR3 totals 17 residues. CDR1 and CDR2 from the germline V gene are MDHEN and SYDVKM. The CDR3, as DNA: TGTGCCAGCAGCCTGAGAGTTACTAGCGGGACTGCCTACGAGCAGTACTTC. The encoded protein is CASSLRVTSGTAYEQYF. The variable domain in full, with the rest retrieved from reference TRBV28 and TRBJ2-7, is DVKVTQSSRYLVKRTGEKVFLECVQDMDHENMFWYRQDPGLGLRLIYFSYDVKMKEKGDIPEGYSVSREKKERFSLILESASTNQTSMYLCASSLRVTSGTAYEQYFGPGTRLTVT.